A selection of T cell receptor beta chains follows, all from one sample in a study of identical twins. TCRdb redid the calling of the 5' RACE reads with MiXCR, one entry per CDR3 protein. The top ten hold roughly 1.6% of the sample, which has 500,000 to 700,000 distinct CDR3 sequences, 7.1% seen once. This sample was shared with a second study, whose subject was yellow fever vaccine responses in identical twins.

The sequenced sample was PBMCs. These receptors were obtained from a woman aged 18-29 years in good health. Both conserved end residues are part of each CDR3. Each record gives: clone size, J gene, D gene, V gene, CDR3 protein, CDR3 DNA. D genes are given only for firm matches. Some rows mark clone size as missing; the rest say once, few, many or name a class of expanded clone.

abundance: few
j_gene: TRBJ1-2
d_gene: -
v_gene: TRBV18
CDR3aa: CASSPDGIYGYTF
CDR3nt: TGTGCCAGCTCACCCGATGGGATCTATGGCTACACCTTC

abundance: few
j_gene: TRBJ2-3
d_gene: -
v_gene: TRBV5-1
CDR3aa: CASSLRRDTDTQYF
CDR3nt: TGCGCCAGCAGCTTGCGGCGGGACACAGATACGCAGTATTTT

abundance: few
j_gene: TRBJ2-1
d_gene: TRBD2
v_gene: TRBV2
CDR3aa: CASSERTSGIVEQFF
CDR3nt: TGTGCCAGCAGTGAACGGACTAGCGGGATTGTTGAGCAGTTCTTC

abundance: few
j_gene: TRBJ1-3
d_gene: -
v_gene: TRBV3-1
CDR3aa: CASSQAPGPRNTIYF
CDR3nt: TGTGCCAGCAGCCAAGCCCCTGGGCCACGAAACACCATATATTTT

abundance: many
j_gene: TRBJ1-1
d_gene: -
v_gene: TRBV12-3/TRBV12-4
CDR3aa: CASSSTPAPEAFF
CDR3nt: TGTGCCAGCAGTTCCACACCCGCCCCTGAAGCTTTCTTT

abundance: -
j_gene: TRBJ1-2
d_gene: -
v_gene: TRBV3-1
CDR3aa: CASSQEGRTYGYTF
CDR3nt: TGTGCCAGCAGCCAAGAAGGACGGACCTATGGCTACACCTTC

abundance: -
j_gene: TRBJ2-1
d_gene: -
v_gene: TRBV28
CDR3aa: CASTRTLAPNEQFF
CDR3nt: TGTGCCAGCACCCGGACCCTCGCCCCTAACGAGCAGTTCTTC

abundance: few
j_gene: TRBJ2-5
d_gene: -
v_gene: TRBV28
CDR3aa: CASSPIPGWETKYF
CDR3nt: TGTGCCAGCAGTCCCATCCCAGGGTGGGAGACGAAATACTTC

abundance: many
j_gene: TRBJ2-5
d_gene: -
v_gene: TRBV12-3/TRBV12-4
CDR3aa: CASRFRPPSETQYF
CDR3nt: TGTGCCAGCCGCTTCCGGCCGCCGAGTGAGACCCAGTACTTC

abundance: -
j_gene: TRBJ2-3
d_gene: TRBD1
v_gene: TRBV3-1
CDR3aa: CASSQETGGAVDTQYF
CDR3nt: TGTGCCAGCAGCCAAGAGACAGGGGGCGCGGTTGATACGCAGTATTTT

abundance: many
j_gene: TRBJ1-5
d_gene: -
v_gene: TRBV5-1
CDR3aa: CASSLGKGDQPQHF
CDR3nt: TGCGCCAGCAGCTTGGGGAAAGGCGATCAGCCCCAGCATTTT

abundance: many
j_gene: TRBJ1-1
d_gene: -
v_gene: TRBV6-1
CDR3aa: CASSDGGMNTEAFF
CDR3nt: TGTGCCAGCAGTGATGGTGGAATGAACACTGAAGCTTTCTTT

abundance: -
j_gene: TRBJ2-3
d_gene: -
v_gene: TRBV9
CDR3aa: CASGGRNTQYF
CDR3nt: TGTGCCAGCGGGGGGCGAAATACGCAGTATTTT

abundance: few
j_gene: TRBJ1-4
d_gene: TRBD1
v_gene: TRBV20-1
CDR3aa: CSAPRLAGTGDEKLFF
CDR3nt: TGCAGTGCACCCCGACTTGCCGGGACAGGGGATGAAAAACTGTTTTTT

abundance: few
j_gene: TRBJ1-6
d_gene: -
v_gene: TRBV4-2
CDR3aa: CASSQADKDNSPLHF
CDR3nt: TGTGCCAGCAGCCAAGCTGACAAGGATAATTCACCCCTCCACTTT

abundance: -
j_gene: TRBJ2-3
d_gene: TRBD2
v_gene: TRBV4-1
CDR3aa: CVSSQAKLAGQDTQYF
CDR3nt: TGCGTCAGCAGCCAAGCTAAGCTAGCGGGGCAAGATACGCAGTATTTT

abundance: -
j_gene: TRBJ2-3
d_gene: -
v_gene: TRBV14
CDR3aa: CASSPLRTDTQYF
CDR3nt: TGTGCCAGCAGCCCCCTAAGGACAGATACGCAGTATTTT

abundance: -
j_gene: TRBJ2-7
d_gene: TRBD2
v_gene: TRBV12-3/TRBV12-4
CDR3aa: CASSPGREEQYF
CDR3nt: TGTGCCAGCAGTCCCGGGAGGGAGGAGCAGTACTTC

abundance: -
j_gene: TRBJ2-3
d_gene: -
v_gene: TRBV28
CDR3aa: CASSLYEEDTQYF
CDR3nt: TGTGCCAGCAGTTTATACGAGGAAGATACGCAGTATTTT

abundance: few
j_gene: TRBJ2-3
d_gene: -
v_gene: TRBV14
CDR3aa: CASSPAGATDTQYF
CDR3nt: TGTGCCAGCAGCCCCGCGGGGGCCACAGATACGCAGTATTTT

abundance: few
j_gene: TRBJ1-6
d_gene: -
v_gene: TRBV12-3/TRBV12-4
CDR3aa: CASSSRDRNSPLHF
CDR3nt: TGTGCCAGCAGTTCCAGGGACCGTAATTCACCCCTCCACTTT

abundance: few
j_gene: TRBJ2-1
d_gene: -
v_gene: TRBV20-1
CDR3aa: CSAREWPSSYNEQFF
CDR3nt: TGCAGTGCTAGAGAGTGGCCGAGCTCCTACAATGAGCAGTTCTTC

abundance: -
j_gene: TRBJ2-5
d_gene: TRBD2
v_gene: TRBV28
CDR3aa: CASSVESGRWPQYF
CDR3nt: TGTGCCAGCAGTGTCGAGAGCGGGAGGTGGCCCCAGTACTTC

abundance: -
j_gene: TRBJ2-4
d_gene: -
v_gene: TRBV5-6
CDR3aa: CASSETGIAKNIQYF
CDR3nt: TGTGCCAGCAGTGAGACAGGCATAGCCAAAAACATTCAGTACTTC

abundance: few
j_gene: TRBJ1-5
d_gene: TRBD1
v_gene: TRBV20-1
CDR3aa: CSATTLRDRSYSNQPQHF
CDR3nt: TGCAGTGCCACGACCCTCCGGGACAGATCTTATAGCAATCAGCCCCAGCATTTT

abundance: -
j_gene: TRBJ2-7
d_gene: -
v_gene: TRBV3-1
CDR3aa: CACSHRVRRPYEQYF
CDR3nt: TGTGCCTGCAGCCATCGGGTCCGGCGTCCCTACGAGCAGTACTTC

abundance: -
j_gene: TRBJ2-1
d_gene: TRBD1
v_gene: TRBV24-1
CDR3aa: CATSAYPRTGNEQFF
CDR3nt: TGTGCCACCAGTGCCTACCCCAGGACAGGGAATGAGCAGTTCTTC

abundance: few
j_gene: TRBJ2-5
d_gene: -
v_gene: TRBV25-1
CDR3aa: CASSELVYQETQYF
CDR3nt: TGTGCCAGCAGTGAATTGGTGTACCAAGAGACCCAGTACTTC

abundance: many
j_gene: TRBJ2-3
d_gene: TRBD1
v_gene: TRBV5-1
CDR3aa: CASSREGQGMADTQYF
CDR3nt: TGCGCCAGCAGCCGCGAGGGACAGGGGATGGCAGATACGCAGTATTTT

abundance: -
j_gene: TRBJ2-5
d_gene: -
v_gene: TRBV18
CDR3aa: CASSQRSGAQETQYF
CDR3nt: TGTGCCAGCTCACAGCGGTCCGGCGCCCAAGAGACCCAGTACTTC

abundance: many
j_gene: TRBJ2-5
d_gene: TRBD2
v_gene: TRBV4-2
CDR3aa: CASSQSTSGKETQYF
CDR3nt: TGTGCCAGCAGCCAATCGACTAGCGGGAAAGAGACCCAGTACTTC

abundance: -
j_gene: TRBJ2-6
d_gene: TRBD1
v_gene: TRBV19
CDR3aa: CASSIMGQISGANVLTF
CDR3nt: TGTGCCAGTAGTATAATGGGACAGATCTCTGGGGCCAACGTCCTGACTTTC

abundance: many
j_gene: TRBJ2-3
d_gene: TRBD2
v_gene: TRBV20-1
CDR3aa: CSLRKRGASDTQYF
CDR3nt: TGCAGTCTCCGCAAGCGGGGGGCGTCAGATACGCAGTATTTT

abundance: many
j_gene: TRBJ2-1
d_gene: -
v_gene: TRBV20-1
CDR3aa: CSASTEQFF
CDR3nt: TGCAGTGCTAGTACTGAGCAGTTCTTC

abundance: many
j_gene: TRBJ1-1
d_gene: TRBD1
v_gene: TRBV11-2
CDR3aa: CASSLMPQGAVNTEAFF
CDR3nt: TGTGCCAGCAGCTTAATGCCCCAGGGGGCGGTGAACACTGAAGCTTTCTTT

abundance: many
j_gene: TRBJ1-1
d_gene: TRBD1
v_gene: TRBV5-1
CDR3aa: CASSSDRLNTEAFF
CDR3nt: TGCGCCAGCAGCTCGGACAGGTTGAACACTGAAGCTTTCTTT

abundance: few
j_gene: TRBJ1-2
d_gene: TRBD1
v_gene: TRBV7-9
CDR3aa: CASSLRGTGVYGYTF
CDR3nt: TGTGCCAGCAGCTTACGAGGGACAGGGGTATATGGCTACACCTTC

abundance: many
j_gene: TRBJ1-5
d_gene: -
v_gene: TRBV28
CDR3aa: CASSLRESQPQHF
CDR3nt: TGTGCCAGCAGTCTCAGGGAGAGTCAGCCCCAGCATTTT

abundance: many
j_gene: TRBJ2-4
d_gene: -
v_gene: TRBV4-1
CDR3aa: CASSPQGQNIQYF
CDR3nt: TGCGCCAGCAGCCCGCAGGGGCAAAACATTCAGTACTTC

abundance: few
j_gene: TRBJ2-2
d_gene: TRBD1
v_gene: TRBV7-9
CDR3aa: CASSGRDRGRGTGELFF
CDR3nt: TGTGCCAGCAGCGGCCGGGACAGGGGGCGCGGCACCGGGGAGCTGTTTTTT

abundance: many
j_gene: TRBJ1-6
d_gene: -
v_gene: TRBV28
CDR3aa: CASSYGGRVSLDSPLHF
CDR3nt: TGTGCCAGCAGTTACGGGGGGCGGGTATCTTTGGATTCACCCCTCCACTTT

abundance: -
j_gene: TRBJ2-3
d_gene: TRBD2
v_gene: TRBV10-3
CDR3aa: CAISERHLAGGRADTQYF
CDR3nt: TGTGCCATCAGTGAGCGACATCTAGCGGGAGGTCGGGCAGATACGCAGTATTTT

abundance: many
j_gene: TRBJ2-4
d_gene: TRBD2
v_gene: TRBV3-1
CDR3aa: CASSQGTSGGGFQYF
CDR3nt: TGTGCCAGCAGCCAAGGGACTAGCGGGGGGGGTTTTCAGTACTTC

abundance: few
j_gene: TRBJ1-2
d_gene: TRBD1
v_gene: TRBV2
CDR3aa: CASSEAPQGAWGYTF
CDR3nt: TGTGCCAGCAGTGAAGCCCCACAGGGGGCGTGGGGCTACACCTTC

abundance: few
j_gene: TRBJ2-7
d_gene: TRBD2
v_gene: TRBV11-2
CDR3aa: CASSLVGLADTEQYF
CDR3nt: TGTGCCAGCAGCTTAGTGGGACTAGCGGATACCGAGCAGTACTTC

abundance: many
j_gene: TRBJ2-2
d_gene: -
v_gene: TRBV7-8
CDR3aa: CASSGRQSYTGELFF
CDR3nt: TGTGCCAGCAGCGGTCGACAGAGCTACACCGGGGAGCTGTTTTTT

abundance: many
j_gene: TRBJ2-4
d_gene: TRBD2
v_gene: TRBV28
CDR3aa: CASSFGLAGTFTTGTKNIQYF
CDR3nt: TGTGCCAGCAGTTTCGGCCTAGCGGGGACTTTTACTACGGGCACCAAAAACATTCAGTACTTC

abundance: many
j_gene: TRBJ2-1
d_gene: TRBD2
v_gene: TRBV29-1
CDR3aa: CSVADSGGNEQFF
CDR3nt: TGCAGCGTTGCTGATAGCGGGGGTAATGAGCAGTTCTTC

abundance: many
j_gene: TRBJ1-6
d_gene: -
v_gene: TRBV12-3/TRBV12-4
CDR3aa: CASRAQGTPSPLHF
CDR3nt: TGTGCCAGCAGGGCTCAGGGTACCCCTTCACCCCTCCACTTT

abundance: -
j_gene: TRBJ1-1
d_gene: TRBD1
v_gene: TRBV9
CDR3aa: CASSVGGGGNEAFF
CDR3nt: TGTGCCAGCAGCGTAGGTGGAGGGGGCAATGAAGCTTTCTTT

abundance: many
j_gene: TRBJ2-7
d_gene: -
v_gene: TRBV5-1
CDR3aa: CASTQAPGDLYEQYF
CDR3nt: TGCGCCAGCACCCAAGCGCCTGGGGACCTCTACGAGCAGTACTTC

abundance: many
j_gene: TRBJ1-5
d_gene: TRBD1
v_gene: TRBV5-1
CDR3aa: CATPLGGDRPYNQPQHF
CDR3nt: TGCGCCACCCCATTGGGGGGGGACAGGCCTTACAACCAGCCCCAGCATTTT

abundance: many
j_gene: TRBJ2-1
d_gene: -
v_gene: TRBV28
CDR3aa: CASSLGAPKLGSYNEQFF
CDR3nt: TGTGCCAGCAGTTTGGGGGCCCCGAAACTCGGCTCCTACAATGAGCAGTTCTTC

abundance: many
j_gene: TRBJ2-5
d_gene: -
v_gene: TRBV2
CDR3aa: CASSPEEGVKTQYF
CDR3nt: TGTGCCAGCAGCCCCGAAGAAGGGGTGAAGACCCAGTACTTC